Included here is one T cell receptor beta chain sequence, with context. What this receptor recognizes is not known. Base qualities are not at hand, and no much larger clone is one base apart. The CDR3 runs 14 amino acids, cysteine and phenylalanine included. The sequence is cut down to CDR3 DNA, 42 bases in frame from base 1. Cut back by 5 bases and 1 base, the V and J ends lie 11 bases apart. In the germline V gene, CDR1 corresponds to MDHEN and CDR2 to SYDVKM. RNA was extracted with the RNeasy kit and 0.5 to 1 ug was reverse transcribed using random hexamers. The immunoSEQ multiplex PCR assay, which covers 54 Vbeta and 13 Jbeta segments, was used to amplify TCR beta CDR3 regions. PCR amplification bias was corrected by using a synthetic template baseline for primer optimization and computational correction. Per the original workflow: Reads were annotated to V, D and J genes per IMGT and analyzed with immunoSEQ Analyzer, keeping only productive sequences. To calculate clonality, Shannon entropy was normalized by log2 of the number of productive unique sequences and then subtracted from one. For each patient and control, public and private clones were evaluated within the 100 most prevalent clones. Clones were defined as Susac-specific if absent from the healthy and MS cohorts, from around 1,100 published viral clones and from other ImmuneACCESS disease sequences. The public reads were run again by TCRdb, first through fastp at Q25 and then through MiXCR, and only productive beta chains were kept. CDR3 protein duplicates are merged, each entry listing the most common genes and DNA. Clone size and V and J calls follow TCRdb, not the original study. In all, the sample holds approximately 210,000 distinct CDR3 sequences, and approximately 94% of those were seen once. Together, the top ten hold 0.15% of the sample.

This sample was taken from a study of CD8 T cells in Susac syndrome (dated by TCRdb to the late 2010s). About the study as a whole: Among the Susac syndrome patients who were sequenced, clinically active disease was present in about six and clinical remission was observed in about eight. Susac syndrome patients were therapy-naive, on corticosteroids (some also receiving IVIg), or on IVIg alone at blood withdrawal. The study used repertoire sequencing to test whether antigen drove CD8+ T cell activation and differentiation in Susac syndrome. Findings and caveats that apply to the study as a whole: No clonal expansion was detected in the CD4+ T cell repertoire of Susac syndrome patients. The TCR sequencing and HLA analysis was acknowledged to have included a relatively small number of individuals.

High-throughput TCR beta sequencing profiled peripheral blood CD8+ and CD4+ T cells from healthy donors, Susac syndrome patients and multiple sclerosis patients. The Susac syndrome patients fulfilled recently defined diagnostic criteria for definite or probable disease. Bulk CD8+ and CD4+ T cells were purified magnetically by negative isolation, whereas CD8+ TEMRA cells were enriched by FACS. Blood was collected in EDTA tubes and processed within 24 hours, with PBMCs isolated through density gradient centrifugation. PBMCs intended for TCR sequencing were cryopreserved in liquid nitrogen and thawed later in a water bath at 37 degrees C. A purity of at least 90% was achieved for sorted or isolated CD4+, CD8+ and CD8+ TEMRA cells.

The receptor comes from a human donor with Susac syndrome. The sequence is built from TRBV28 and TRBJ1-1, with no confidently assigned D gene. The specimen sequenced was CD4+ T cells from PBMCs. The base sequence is TGTGCCAGCAGTCTAACGACCAGGAACACTGAAGCTTTCTTT. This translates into CASSLTTRNTEAFF.